This paragraph reports one T cell receptor beta chain. Its target is unknown. The donors gave bone marrow, and they were healthy. V shed 7 bases and J shed 5 bases, with 17 bases lying between them. The CDR3 sequence is 14 residues long. CDR1 is MNHEY and CDR2 is SMNVEV in the germline V gene (reference sequence). 60 Vbeta and 13 Jbeta primers were used in PCR. Clones were sequenced by immunoSEQ multiplex PCR, and TCRdb holds only the in-frame ones, with some missing. The data contain under 90,000 clones, around 80% of them seen just once; the ten biggest clones take up under 2.5%. This sample stems from a study of cytomegalovirus exposure and HLA in healthy donors. Study-wide results and limits: Testing in vitro showed a few CMV-associated chains specific for CMV antigens. A missense variant in DCLRE1C was later tied to TCR beta V- and J-gene trimming. Reportedly, diagnosis of cytomegalovirus status by the classifier showed high specificity and sensitivity.

The sample consisted of PBMCs. The chain recombines TRBV27 with TRBJ1-1, with a tentative D call TRBD1 (5 bases). The clonotype was recovered from a man aged 35 to 55 in good health and CMV-seronegative. In DNA, the CDR3 is TGTGCCAGCAAACCGGCGGGGGATTGGACTGAAGCTTTCTTT. This translates into CASKPAGDWTEAFF.